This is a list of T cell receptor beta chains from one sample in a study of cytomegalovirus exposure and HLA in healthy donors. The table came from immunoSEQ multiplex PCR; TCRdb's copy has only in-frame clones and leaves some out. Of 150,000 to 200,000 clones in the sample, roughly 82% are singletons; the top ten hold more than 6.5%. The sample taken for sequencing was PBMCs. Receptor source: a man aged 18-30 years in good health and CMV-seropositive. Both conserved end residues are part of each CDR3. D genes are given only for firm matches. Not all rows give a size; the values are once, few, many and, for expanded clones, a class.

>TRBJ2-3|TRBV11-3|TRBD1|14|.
CASSTGQGADTQYF
TGTGCCAGCAGCACCGGACAGGGGGCAGATACGCAGTATTTT
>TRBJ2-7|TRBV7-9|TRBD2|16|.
CASSSAGAGAWYEQYF
TGTGCCAGCAGCTCCGCCGGCGCGGGAGCTTGGTACGAGCAGTACTTC
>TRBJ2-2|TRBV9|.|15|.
CASSTQTDYTGELFF
TGTGCCAGCAGCACACAGACAGATTACACCGGGGAGCTGTTTTTT
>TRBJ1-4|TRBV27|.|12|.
CASSSLNEKLFF
TGTGCCAGCAGTTCGCTAAATGAAAAACTGTTTTTT
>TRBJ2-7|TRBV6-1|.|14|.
CASSEAAVGYEQYF
TGTGCCAGCAGTGAGGCCGCGGTTGGCTACGAGCAGTACTTC
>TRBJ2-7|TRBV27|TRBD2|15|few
CASSPRAGSSYEQYF
TGTGCCAGCAGTCCCCGAGCGGGAAGCTCCTACGAGCAGTACTTC
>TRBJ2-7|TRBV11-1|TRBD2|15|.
CASSLRASGPVGQYF
TGTGCCAGCAGCTTACGGGCTAGCGGACCCGTGGGGCAGTACTTC
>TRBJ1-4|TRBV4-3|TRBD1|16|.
CASSLRRAGGSEKLFF
TGCGCCAGCAGCCTAAGACGCGCAGGGGGGTCGGAAAAACTGTTTTTT
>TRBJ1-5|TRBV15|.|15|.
CATSRDGEQGQPQHF
TGTGCCACCAGCAGAGATGGGGAGCAGGGGCAGCCCCAGCATTTT
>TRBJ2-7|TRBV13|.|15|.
CASSAPGQGSYEQYF
TGTGCCAGCAGCGCCCCGGGGCAGGGGTCCTACGAGCAGTACTTC
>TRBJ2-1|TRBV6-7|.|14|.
CASHGHRSCDEQFF
TGTGCCAGCCATGGACACCGAAGTTGTGATGAGCAGTTCTTC
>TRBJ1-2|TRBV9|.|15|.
CASSAIIGQTYGYTF
TGTGCCAGCAGCGCTATCATCGGACAGACCTATGGCTACACCTTC
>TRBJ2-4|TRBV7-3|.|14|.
CASSSSGTRNIQYF
TGTGCCAGCAGCTCCTCCGGGACTCGAAACATTCAGTACTTC
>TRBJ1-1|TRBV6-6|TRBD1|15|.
CASNKQGQGNTEAFF
TGTGCCAGCAACAAGCAGGGACAGGGGAACACTGAAGCTTTCTTT
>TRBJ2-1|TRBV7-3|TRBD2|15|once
CASSPRLAGHNEQFF
TGTGCCAGCAGCCCCAGACTAGCGGGTCACAATGAGCAGTTCTTC
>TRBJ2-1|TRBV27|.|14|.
CASRGTGLYNEQFF
TGTGCCAGCAGGGGGACTGGACTCTACAATGAGCAGTTCTTC
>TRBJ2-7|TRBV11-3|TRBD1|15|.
CASSLTGGASYEQYF
TGTGCCAGCAGCTTGACAGGGGGCGCATCCTACGAGCAGTACTTC
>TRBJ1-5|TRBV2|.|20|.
CASSESGAAKFLNGNQPQHF
TGTGCCAGCAGTGAAAGTGGGGCAGCCAAGTTTCTAAATGGCAATCAGCCCCAGCATTTT
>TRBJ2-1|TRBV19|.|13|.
CASADRINNEQFF
TGTGCCAGCGCCGACAGAATTAACAATGAGCAGTTCTTC
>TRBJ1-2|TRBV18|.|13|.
CASSLDRQRGYTF
TGTGCCAGCTCACTGGACAGACAACGTGGCTACACCTTC
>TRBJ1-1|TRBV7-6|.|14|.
CASSLRTPGTEAFF
TGTGCCAGCAGCTTACGCACACCAGGGACTGAAGCTTTCTTT
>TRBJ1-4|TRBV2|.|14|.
CASRGRDGDEKLFF
TGTGCCAGCAGGGGGAGGGACGGTGACGAAAAACTGTTTTTT
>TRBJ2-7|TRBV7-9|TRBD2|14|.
CASSLGWPSGEQYF
TGTGCCAGCAGCTTAGGGTGGCCTAGCGGAGAGCAGTACTTC
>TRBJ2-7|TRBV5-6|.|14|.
CASSLLRSSYEQYF
TGTGCCAGCAGCTTGTTAAGGAGCTCCTACGAGCAGTACTTC
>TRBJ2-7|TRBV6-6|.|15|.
CASSYQAGVSYEQYF
TGTGCCAGCAGTTACCAAGCGGGTGTTTCCTACGAGCAGTACTTC
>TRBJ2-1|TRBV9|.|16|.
CASSVEVFGVNNEQFF
TGTGCCAGCAGCGTAGAAGTGTTCGGGGTTAACAATGAGCAGTTCTTC